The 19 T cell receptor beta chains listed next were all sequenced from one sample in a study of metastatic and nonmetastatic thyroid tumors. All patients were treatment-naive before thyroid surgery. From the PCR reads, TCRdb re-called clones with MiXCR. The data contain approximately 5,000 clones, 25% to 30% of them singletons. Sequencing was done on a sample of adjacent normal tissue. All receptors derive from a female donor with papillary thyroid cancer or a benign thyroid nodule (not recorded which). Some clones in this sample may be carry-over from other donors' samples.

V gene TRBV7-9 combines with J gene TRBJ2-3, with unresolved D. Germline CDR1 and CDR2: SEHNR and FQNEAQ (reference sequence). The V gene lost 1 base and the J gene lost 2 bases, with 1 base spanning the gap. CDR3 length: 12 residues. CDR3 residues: CASSLDTDTQYF. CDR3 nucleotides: TGTGCCAGCAGCTTAGACACAGATACGCAGTATTTT.

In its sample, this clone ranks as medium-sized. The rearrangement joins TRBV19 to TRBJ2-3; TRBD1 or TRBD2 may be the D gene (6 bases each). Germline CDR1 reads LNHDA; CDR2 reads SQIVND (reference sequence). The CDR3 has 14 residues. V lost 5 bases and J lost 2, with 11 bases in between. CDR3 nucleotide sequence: TGTGCCAGTAGTCCTTCGGGGGCCACAGATACGCAGTATTTT. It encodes CASSPSGATDTQYF.

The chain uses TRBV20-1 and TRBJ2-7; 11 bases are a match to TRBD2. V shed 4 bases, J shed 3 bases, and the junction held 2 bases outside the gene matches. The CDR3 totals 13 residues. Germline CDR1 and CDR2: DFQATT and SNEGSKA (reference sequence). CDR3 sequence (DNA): TGCAGTGCTACAGGACTAGCGGGCTACGAGCAGTACTTC. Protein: CSATGLAGYEQYF.

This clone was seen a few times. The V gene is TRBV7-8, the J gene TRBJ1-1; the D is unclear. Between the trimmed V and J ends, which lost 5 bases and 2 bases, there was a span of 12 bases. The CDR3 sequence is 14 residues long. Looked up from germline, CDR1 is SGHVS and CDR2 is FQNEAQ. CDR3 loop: CASSPHAGNTEAFF. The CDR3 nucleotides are TGTGCCAGCAGCCCCCATGCGGGTAACACTGAAGCTTTCTTT.

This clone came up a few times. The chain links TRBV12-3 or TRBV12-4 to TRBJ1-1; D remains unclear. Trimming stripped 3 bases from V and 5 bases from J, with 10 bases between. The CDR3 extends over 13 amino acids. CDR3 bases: TGTGCCAGCAGTTTGGGTTGGGGTACTGAAGCTTTCTTT. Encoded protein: CASSLGWGTEAFF.

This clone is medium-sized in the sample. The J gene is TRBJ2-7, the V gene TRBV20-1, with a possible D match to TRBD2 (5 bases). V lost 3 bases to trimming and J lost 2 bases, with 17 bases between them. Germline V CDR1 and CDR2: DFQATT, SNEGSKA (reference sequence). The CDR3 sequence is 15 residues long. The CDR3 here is CSASEGGSRTYEQYF. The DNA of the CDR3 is TGCAGTGCTAGTGAGGGTGGCTCGCGGACCTACGAGCAGTACTTC.

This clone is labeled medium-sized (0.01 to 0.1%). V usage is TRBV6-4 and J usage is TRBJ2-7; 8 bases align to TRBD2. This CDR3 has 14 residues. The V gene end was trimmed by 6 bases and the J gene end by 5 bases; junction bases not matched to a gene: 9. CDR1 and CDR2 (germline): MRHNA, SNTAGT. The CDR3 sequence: CASSLLAVPDEQYF. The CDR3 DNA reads TGTGCCAGCAGCCTACTAGCGGTTCCGGACGAGCAGTACTTC.

CDR3 residues: CASRRDFNTGELFF. CDR3 bases: TGTGCCAGCAGACGGGACTTCAACACCGGGGAGCTGTTTTTT. The chain employs TRBV11-3 and TRBJ2-2; possible D gene TRBD2, 6 bases. The V end lost 6 bases, the J end lost 2 bases, and 10 bases lay between the germline ends. Germline V lookup: CDR1 SGHNT, CDR2 YENEEA. CDR3 length: 14 residues.

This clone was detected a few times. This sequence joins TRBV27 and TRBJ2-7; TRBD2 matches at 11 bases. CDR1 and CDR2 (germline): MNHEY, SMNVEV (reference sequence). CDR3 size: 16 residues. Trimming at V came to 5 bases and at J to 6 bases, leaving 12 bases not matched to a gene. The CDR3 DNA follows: TGTGCCAGCAGTCGGATAGCGGGAGGGCCCCTCGGCGAGCAGTACTTC. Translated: CASSRIAGGPLGEQYF.

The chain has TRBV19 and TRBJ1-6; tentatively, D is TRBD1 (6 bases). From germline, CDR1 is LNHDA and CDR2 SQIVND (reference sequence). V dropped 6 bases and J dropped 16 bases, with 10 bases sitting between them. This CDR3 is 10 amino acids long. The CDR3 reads CASRGTTLHF. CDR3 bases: TGTGCCAGTAGAGGGACAACACTCCACTTT.

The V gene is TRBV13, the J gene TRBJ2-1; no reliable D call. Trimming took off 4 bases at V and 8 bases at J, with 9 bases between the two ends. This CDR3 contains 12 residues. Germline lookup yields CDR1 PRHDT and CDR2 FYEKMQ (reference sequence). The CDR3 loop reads CASSWPGDEQFF. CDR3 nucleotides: TGTGCCAGCAGCTGGCCTGGGGATGAGCAGTTCTTC.

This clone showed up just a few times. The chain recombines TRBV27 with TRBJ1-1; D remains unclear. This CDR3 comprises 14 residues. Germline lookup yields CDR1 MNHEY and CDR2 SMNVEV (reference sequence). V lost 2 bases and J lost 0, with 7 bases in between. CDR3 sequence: CASSLNFMNTEAFF. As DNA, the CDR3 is TGTGCCAGCAGTTTAAATTTCATGAACACTGAAGCTTTCTTT.

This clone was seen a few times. The CDR3 sequence is CASSDMFLGIGEQYF. The CDR3 DNA follows: TGTGCCAGCAGTGACATGTTTTTGGGAATTGGGGAGCAGTACTTC. The chain couples TRBV2 to TRBJ2-7; D gene unclear. Per germline, CDR1 SNHLY and CDR2 FYNNEI. The CDR3 covers 15 residues. Trimming pared 3 bases from V and 7 bases from J, leaving 19 bases between.

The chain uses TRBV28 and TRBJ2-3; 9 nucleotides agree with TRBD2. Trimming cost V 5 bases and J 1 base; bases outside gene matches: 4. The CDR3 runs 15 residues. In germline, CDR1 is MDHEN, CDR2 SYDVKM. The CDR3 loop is CASSPRGGGTDTQYF. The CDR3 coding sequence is TGTGCCAGCAGTCCGCGGGGGGGAGGCACAGATACGCAGTATTTT.

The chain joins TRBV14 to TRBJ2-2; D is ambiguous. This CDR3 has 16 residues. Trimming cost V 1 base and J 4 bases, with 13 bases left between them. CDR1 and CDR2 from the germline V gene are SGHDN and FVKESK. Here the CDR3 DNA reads TGTGCCAGCAGCCAAGGGAGACACTCGTCCACCGGGGAGCTGTTTTTT. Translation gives CASSQGRHSSTGELFF.

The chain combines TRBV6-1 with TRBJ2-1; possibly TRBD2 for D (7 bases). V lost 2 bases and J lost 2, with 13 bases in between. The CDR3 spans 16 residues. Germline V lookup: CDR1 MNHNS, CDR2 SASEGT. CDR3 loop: CASSERGGGTYNEQFF. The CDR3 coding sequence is TGTGCCAGCAGTGAACGGGGCGGGGGCACCTACAATGAGCAGTTCTTC.

CDR3 in amino acids: CASSLGLGYSGNTIYF. The CDR3, as DNA: TGTGCCAGCAGCCTAGGGCTGGGTTACTCTGGAAACACCATATATTTT. J is TRBJ1-3 and V is TRBV6-1; D gene unclear. Trimming removed 6 bases at V and 0 bases at J, with 15 bases between. CDR3 size: 16 residues. The V gene's germline CDR1 is MNHNS and CDR2 SASEGT.

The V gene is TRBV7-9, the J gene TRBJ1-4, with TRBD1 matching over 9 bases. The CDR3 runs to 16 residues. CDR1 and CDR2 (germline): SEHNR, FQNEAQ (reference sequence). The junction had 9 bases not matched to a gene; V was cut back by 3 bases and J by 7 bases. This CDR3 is CASSFPGTGLSEKLFF. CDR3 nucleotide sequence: TGTGCCAGCAGCTTTCCTGGGACAGGGTTAAGTGAAAAACTGTTTTTT.

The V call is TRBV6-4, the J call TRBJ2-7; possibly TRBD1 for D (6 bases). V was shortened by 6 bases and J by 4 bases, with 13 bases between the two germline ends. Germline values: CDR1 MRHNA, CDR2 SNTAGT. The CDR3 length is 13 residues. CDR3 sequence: CASSHRDGYEQYF. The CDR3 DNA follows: TGTGCCAGCAGCCACAGGGACGGATACGAGCAGTACTTC.